This is a list of T cell receptor beta chains from one sample in a study of blood T cell repertoires in COVID-19. Here immunoSEQ multiplex PCR was the method, and the copy in TCRdb shows in-frame clones only, minus some. The sample consists of hundreds of thousands of clones, roughly 90% of them appearing once. What was sequenced was peripheral blood. These receptors all come from a man aged 18-30 years with COVID-19, enrolled during active disease. Each CDR3 is given with its conserved first and last residue. A D gene is named only where the DNA matches it firmly. Where a row states a size, it is once, few, many or the class of an expanded clone; other rows omit it.

V	J	D	size	DNA	CDR3
TRBV15	TRBJ2-7	-	-	TGTGCCACCAGCAGAGAATCGAAGGGGTCCAACGAGCAGTACTTC	CATSRESKGSNEQYF
TRBV6-6	TRBJ1-6	TRBD1	-	TGTGCCAGCAGTTCACAACTGGACAGGGTGAATTCACCCCTCCACTTT	CASSSQLDRVNSPLHF
TRBV19	TRBJ2-2	-	-	TGTGCCAGTAGTATCAACGGGGACACCGGGGAGCTGTTTTTT	CASSINGDTGELFF
TRBV7-7	TRBJ2-5	TRBD1	-	TGTGCCAGCAGCCTGACAGGGGACACCCAAGAGACCCAGTACTTC	CASSLTGDTQETQYF
TRBV3-1/TRBV3-2	TRBJ2-5	TRBD1	-	TGTGCCAGCAGCGCACGGACAGGGGGGCAAGAGACCCAGTACTTC	CASSARTGGQETQYF
TRBV4-1	TRBJ1-6	-	-	TGCGCCAGCAGCCAAGAGCAAGCGCGAAAGAATTCACCCCTCCACTTT	CASSQEQARKNSPLHF
TRBV7-2	TRBJ2-7	-	-	TGTGCCAGCAGCCCAGGCCGCGAGCAGTACTTC	CASSPGREQYF
TRBV6-5	TRBJ2-1	TRBD2	once	TGTGCCAGCAGCGATCGGACTAGCGGGTACAATGAGCAGTTCTTC	CASSDRTSGYNEQFF
TRBV3-1/TRBV3-2	TRBJ1-2	-	-	TGTGCCAGCAGCCAAGTGTATGGGCCTATGTATGGCTACACCTTC	CASSQVYGPMYGYTF
TRBV7-6	TRBJ1-2	TRBD1	-	TGTGCCAGCAGCGCAGGGTGGGGGACAGGGTATAATGGCTACACCTTC	CASSAGWGTGYNGYTF
TRBV6-5	TRBJ2-1	-	-	TGTGCCAGCACCCGGGGAGGCTGGTCCTACAATGAGCAGTTCTTC	CASTRGGWSYNEQFF
TRBV24-1	TRBJ1-6	-	-	TGTGCCACCAGTGATTTGAAGGGGAGGACCTATAATTCACCCCTCCACTTT	CATSDLKGRTYNSPLHF
TRBV19	TRBJ2-5	-	-	TGTGCCAGTAGTATGTGGGGGGGCCGGGAGACCCAGTACTTC	CASSMWGGRETQYF
TRBV6-5	TRBJ1-2	-	-	TGTGCCAGTGCCGTAAGAGGTGAAAACTATGGCTACACCTTC	CASAVRGENYGYTF
TRBV4-1	TRBJ2-1	-	-	TGCGCCAGCAGCCGCTCTCGGAGCTCCTACAATGAGCAGTTCTTC	CASSRSRSSYNEQFF
TRBV5-1	TRBJ1-5	-	-	TGCGCCAGCAGCGAGGGGACAACCAATCAGCCCCAGCATTTT	CASSEGTTNQPQHF
TRBV5-1	TRBJ2-5	-	-	TGCGCCAGCAGCTTGGAATTCGTTTCGCGGGATAGGAGGGAAGAGACCCAGTACTTC	CASSLEFVSRDRREETQYF
TRBV29-1	TRBJ1-2	TRBD1	-	TGCAGCGCCCCGGACAGGGGCCTCTATGGCTACACCTTC	CSAPDRGLYGYTF
TRBV4-1	TRBJ2-3	-	-	TGCGCCAGCAGCCAAGTGTGGGGGGGCACAGATACGCAGTATTTT	CASSQVWGGTDTQYF
TRBV21-1	TRBJ1-2	-	-	TGTGCCACCCGCTCGGTTGGCTACACCTTC	CATRSVGYTF
TRBV7-9	TRBJ1-3	TRBD1	-	TGTGCCAGCAGACCGGGACAGGGAAGAAACACCATATATTTT	CASRPGQGRNTIYF
TRBV7-3	TRBJ1-1	TRBD1	few	TGTGCCAGCAGCTCAGCGACAGGGGTGAACACTGAAGCTTTCTTT	CASSSATGVNTEAFF
TRBV29-1	TRBJ2-5	TRBD2	-	TGCAGCGTTTGTTGTCTAGCGGGAATTGGGGAGACCCAGTACTTC	CSVCCLAGIGETQYF
TRBV5-5	TRBJ2-5	-	once	TGTGCCAGCAGCTTGAAGGAGGGGGAGACCCAGTACTTC	CASSLKEGETQYF
TRBV7-9	TRBJ2-1	-	-	TGTGCCAGCAGCTCTAGGTGGGGGGTTGCAAGGGATGAGCAGTTCTTC	CASSSRWGVARDEQFF
TRBV18	TRBJ2-3	-	once	TGTGCCAGCTCCCGCCGTAGGGGGACAGATACGCAGTATTTT	CASSRRRGTDTQYF
TRBV3-1/TRBV3-2	TRBJ1-1	-	-	TGTGCCAGCAGCCAAGGGCCGGGACTCAGGAACACTGAAGCTTTCTTT	CASSQGPGLRNTEAFF
TRBV19	TRBJ2-5	TRBD2	-	TGTGCCAGTAGTATCACCGGGGGACTAGCCCAGTACTTC	CASSITGGLAQYF
TRBV7-9	TRBJ1-1	-	once	TGTGCCAGCAGCTTAGTAGAGGCAGCCGGGGCTTTCTTT	CASSLVEAAGAFF
TRBV6-1	TRBJ1-5	-	-	TGTGCCAGCAGTGGGATGGATGGGAGACACTTTAGCAATCAGCCCCAGCATTTT	CASSGMDGRHFSNQPQHF
TRBV7-2	TRBJ2-7	TRBD1	-	TGTGCCAGCAGGCGGCCGGGACAGGCCTACGAGCAGTACTTC	CASRRPGQAYEQYF
TRBV19	TRBJ2-1	TRBD1	-	TGTGCCAGTAGTACCCGGGACAGCTACAATGAGCAGTTCTTC	CASSTRDSYNEQFF
TRBV24-1	TRBJ2-7	-	-	TGTGCCACCAGCCAGGGACAAAATTCCTACGAGCAGTACTTC	CATSQGQNSYEQYF
TRBV5-5	TRBJ1-1	TRBD1	-	TGTGCCAGCAGCTTGTACAGGGGCACTGAAGCTTTCTTT	CASSLYRGTEAFF
TRBV7-3	TRBJ2-7	TRBD2	-	TGTGCCAGCAGCCCCCCCAATCTAGCGGGAAAAGATTATAGCTCCTACGAGCAGTACTTC	CASSPPNLAGKDYSSYEQYF
TRBV5-4	TRBJ2-1	TRBD2	-	TGTGCCAGCAGGCCAACGGGGGGATCCTACAATGAGCAGTTCTTC	CASRPTGGSYNEQFF